The rows below give T cell receptor beta chains drawn from one sample of a study of shared clonotypes between healthy human individuals. Assay: immunoSEQ multiplex PCR; the TCRdb copy retains only in-frame clones and omits some. The repertoire has 560,000 or so clones, approximately 96% of them found once; the top ten carry 0.11%. The material sequenced was naive CD8+ T cells sorted from blood. These receptors originate from a woman aged 30 to 39 in good health. Both conserved end residues are part of each CDR3. D genes are given only for firm matches. Some rows mark clone size as missing; the rest say once, few, many or name a class of expanded clone.

j_call v_call clone_size d_call cdr3_nt cdr3_aa
TRBJ2-1 TRBV4-1 . TRBD2 TGCGCCAGCAGCCCCGGAATAGCGGGAGGGGCCAATGAGCAGTTCTTC CASSPGIAGGANEQFF
TRBJ2-1 TRBV9 . . TGTGCCAGCAGCGTAGCGGGAGAGGTAAATGAGCAGTTCTTC CASSVAGEVNEQFF
TRBJ1-1 TRBV11-3 . . TGTGCCAGCAGCTTAAGGGACTCGCGGGGCGGGCCTGAAGCTTTCTTT CASSLRDSRGGPEAFF
TRBJ1-2 TRBV5-4 . . TGTGCCAGCAGCTCTGGCTGGGGATATGGCTACACCTTC CASSSGWGYGYTF
TRBJ2-7 TRBV5-4 once . TGTGCCAGCAGCCTACTAGGCTACGAGCAGTACTTC CASSLLGYEQYF
TRBJ2-5 TRBV27 . TRBD2 TGTGCCAGCAGTCGAGGGACTAGCGGGAGGGGGGGGACCCAGTACTTC CASSRGTSGRGGTQYF
TRBJ2-1 TRBV7-9 . TRBD1 TGTGCCAGCACCCACCCGACAGGGGGCGGCGAGCAGTTCTTC CASTHPTGGGEQFF
TRBJ2-7 TRBV5-4 . TRBD2 TGTGCCAGCAGCAAGGGGACTAGCGGGAGGGGCGAGCAGTACTTC CASSKGTSGRGEQYF
TRBJ2-5 TRBV28 . TRBD1 TGTGCCAGCAGTTCAGGGGGCGGGGAGACCCAGTACTTC CASSSGGGETQYF
TRBJ2-5 TRBV6-5 once . TGTGCCAGCAGTTACTCCGTTGGGGACCAAGAGACCCAGTACTTC CASSYSVGDQETQYF
TRBJ2-1 TRBV5-1 . TRBD1 TGCGCCAGCAGCTTACAGGGGGCGGTAATGGATGAGCAGTTCTTC CASSLQGAVMDEQFF
TRBJ2-3 TRBV10-2 . . TGCGCCAGCAGTGGCCGCGGTGCAGATACGCAGTATTTT CASSGRGADTQYF
TRBJ2-1 TRBV29-1 . TRBD2 TGCAGCGCCGGACTAGCGGGAGGCTCCCACGACAATGAGCAGTTCTTC CSAGLAGGSHDNEQFF
TRBJ2-1 TRBV27 once . TGTGCCAGCAGTTTAACCGGCACCCCGACCTACAATGAGCAGTTCTTC CASSLTGTPTYNEQFF
TRBJ1-5 TRBV28 . . TGTGCCAGCAGTTTAACGGGCGATCAGCCCCAGCATTTT CASSLTGDQPQHF
TRBJ1-2 TRBV28 . TRBD1 TGTGCCAGCAGCCCTAGGACAGGGATTTGGTATGGCTACACCTTC CASSPRTGIWYGYTF
TRBJ2-4 TRBV2 . . TGTGCCAGCAGCGACGTCCTAGCCAAAAACATTCAGTACTTC CASSDVLAKNIQYF
TRBJ2-1 TRBV4-2 . TRBD2 TGTGCCAGCAGCCAAGTTTCCCCGACTAGCGAGGACTACAATGAGCAGTTCTTC CASSQVSPTSEDYNEQFF
TRBJ2-5 TRBV9 once TRBD1 TGTGCCAGCAGCGCCCCGGACAGGCAAGAGACCCAGTACTTC CASSAPDRQETQYF
TRBJ2-2 TRBV27 . . TGTGCCAGCAGTATCCGGGGGACCGGGGAGCTGTTTTTT CASSIRGTGELFF
TRBJ1-1 TRBV27 . TRBD1 TGTGCCAGCCGAACAGGGGGCACTGAAGCTTTCTTT CASRTGGTEAFF
TRBJ2-1 TRBV19 . TRBD2 TGTGCCAGCAGGACTAGCGGGGGGAGGTACAATGAGCAGTTCTTC CASRTSGGRYNEQFF
TRBJ1-2 TRBV5-6 . . TGTGCCAGCAGCTTAGACCGGGACGGCTATGGCTACACCTTC CASSLDRDGYGYTF
TRBJ1-5 TRBV23-1 . TRBD1 TGCGCCAGCAGTCTATCCCCCCCGCGACAGGGGGATCAGCCCCAGCATTTT CASSLSPPRQGDQPQHF
TRBJ1-2 TRBV13 . . TGTGCCAGCAGCCGCGCAGGGGCCTCTACTAGGGGCTACACCTTC CASSRAGASTRGYTF
TRBJ2-1 TRBV7-8 . TRBD2 TGTGCCAGCAGCCAAGCGGCGGGAGGGCGTAACAATGAGCAGTTCTTC CASSQAAGGRNNEQFF
TRBJ2-3 TRBV5-1 . . TGCGCCAGCAGCCTGACAGTGTCAGATACGCAGTATTTT CASSLTVSDTQYF
TRBJ1-1 TRBV7-9 . . TGTGCCAGCAGCTCACACCTGAACACTGAAGCTTTCTTT CASSSHLNTEAFF
TRBJ1-1 TRBV27 . . TGTGCCAGCAGGATATTAGGGAACACTGAAGCTTTCTTT CASRILGNTEAFF
TRBJ2-1 TRBV19 . . TGTGCCAGTAACCGTCCGGGACATTTTTACAATGAGCAGTTCTTC CASNRPGHFYNEQFF
TRBJ2-1 TRBV2 once TRBD2 TGTGCCAGCAGGACCGCGGGACTAGTAGTGATCAATGAGCAGTTCTTC CASRTAGLVVINEQFF
TRBJ2-5 TRBV2 . TRBD2 TGTGCCAGCAGCCCCGACCCGTCTAGCGGGGGTAGAAGAGAGACCCAGTACTTC CASSPDPSSGGRRETQYF
TRBJ1-5 TRBV6-5 . . TGTGCCAGCAGTTACAGGTGGGGCGATCAGCCCCAGCATTTT CASSYRWGDQPQHF
TRBJ2-7 TRBV5-4 . . TGTGCCAGCAGCTTGGGACTTACCTACGAGCAGTACTTC CASSLGLTYEQYF
TRBJ2-1 TRBV6-1 once TRBD2 TGTGCCAGCAGTGACCGGACTAGCGGGAGTAAGTCCTACAATGAGCAGTTCTTC CASSDRTSGSKSYNEQFF
TRBJ2-3 TRBV2 . TRBD2 TGTGCCAGCAACATTGGAACTAGCGGGAGCAGCACAGATACGCAGTATTTT CASNIGTSGSSTDTQYF
TRBJ2-7 TRBV5-6 . TRBD1 TGTGCCAGCAGCCTTGGGACAGCCTCCTACGAGCAGTACTTC CASSLGTASYEQYF
TRBJ1-1 TRBV28 . . TGTGCCAGCAGAATAGGCACGGGGCAGGGTACCCCGCAGGACATGAACACTGAAGCTTTCTTT CASRIGTGQGTPQDMNTEAFF
TRBJ2-3 TRBV27 once . TGTGCCAGCAGTCACCACGGGACTCGAAGTATTTTC CASSHHGTRSIF
TRBJ1-2 TRBV5-1 . TRBD1 TGCGCCAGCAGCTTGAGTGAGACAGGGGGCGCGTGGGGCTACACCTTC CASSLSETGGAWGYTF
TRBJ1-3 TRBV4-1 once . TGCGCCAGCAGCCAAGACTCATTCTCTGGAAACACCATATATTTT CASSQDSFSGNTIYF
TRBJ2-7 TRBV28 . TRBD1 TGTGCCAGCAGTGGGGGGACAGGCCACACCGAGCAGTACTTC CASSGGTGHTEQYF